This T cell receptor (beta chain) appears in the sequencing data of a study of neurological immune-mediated disorders. Synthesis of cDNA used 5'RACE (with 10-nucleotide random UMIs). Over 170 million TCR-beta sequences, together covering 15-18 subjects, were produced by every individual sequencing run that was carried out. TCRdb independently ran MiXCR on the 5' RACE reads; one entry per CDR3 protein. In the table there are roughly 61,000 distinct CDR3 sequences, 20% to 30% of which are singletons. The time point is: technical triplicate 2. The sequence was collected from a man aged 55 to 70 with HTLV-1-associated myelopathy (HAM/TSP). Sequenced: PBMCs.

CDR3 protein: CASTESRGNVTRPQHF. The CDR3 region has the DNA TGTGCCAGCACGGAAAGTCGGGGAAATGTCACCCGGCCCCAGCATTTT. This chain uses TRBV2 with TRBJ1-5, with D unresolved. The ends were cut back, 7 bases at V and 9 bases at J, with 25 bases in the middle. Germline values: CDR1 SNHLY, CDR2 FYNNEI. This CDR3 has 16 residues.